This TCR beta chain was observed in a study of blood T cell repertoires in COVID-19. Whole-study context: Italy, Spain and the United States were the sources of the convalescent and acute COVID-19 samples. Sample material is recorded as cDNA or gDNA derived from T cells, B-cell-depleted T cells, or PBMCs.

CDR3 length: 14 residues. Germline V gene data show CDR1 as LNHNV and CDR2 as YYDKDF (reference sequence). J gave up 1 base and V 8 bases, and 7 bases lay outside the gene matches. In the original workflow: From reference gene primer amplification, estimates of nucleated cell counts were derived. Clones were sequenced by immunoSEQ multiplex PCR, and TCRdb holds only the in-frame ones, with some missing. The V and J calls and clone size were taken over from that table, and D and trimming were inferred from the DNA. The sample holds about 150,000 clones, roughly 93% seen once. It was during active infection that Seattle patients were enrolled and then longitudinally followed.

The source material was peripheral blood. This chain uses TRBV15 with TRBJ2-7; 8 bases line up with TRBD1. The origin of this receptor is a man younger than 35 with COVID-19, enrolled during active disease. CDR3 DNA sequence: TGTGCCACCGCCGCCAGGGACAGGTCCTACGAGCAGTACTTC. Protein sequence: CATAARDRSYEQYF.